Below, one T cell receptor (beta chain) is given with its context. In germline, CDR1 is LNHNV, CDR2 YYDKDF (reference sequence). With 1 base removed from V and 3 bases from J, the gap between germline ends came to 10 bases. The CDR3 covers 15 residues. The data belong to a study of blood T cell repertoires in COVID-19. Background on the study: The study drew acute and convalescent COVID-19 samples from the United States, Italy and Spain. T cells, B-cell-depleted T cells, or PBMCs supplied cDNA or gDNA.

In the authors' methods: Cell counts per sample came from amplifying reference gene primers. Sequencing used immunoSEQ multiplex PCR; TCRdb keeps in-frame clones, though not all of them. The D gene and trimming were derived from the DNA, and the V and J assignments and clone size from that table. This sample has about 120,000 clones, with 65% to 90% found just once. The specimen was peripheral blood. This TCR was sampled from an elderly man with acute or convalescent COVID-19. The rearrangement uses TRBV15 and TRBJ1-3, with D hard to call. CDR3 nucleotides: TGTGCCACCAGCAGAGGTTCCGGGTATGGAAACACCATATATTTT. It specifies CATSRGSGYGNTIYF.